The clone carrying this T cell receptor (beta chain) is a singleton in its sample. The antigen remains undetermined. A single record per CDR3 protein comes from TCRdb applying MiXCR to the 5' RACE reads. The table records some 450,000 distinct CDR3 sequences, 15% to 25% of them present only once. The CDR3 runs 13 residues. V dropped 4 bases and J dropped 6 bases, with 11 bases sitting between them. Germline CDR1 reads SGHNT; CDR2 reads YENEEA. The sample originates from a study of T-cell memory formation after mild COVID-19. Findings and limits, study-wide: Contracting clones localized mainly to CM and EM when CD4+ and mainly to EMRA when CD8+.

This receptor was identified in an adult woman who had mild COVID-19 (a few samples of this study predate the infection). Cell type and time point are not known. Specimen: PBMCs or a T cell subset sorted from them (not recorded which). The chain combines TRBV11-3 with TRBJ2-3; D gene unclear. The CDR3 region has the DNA TGTGCCAGCAGCTCACAGCCCCCCGATACGCAGTATTTT. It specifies CASSSQPPDTQYF.